Below are 31 T cell receptor beta chains sequenced from a single sample in a study of control samples from healthy donors and cancer patients. The table came from immunoSEQ multiplex PCR; TCRdb's copy has only in-frame clones and leaves some out. The data hold around 90,000 clones, with around nine tenths observed a single time. The sequenced sample was blood. The receptor set was obtained from a man aged 25 to 40 in good health.

V is TRBV12-3 or TRBV12-4 and J is TRBJ2-7; D might be TRBD2 (5 bases). V dropped 7 bases and J dropped 6 bases, with 16 bases sitting between them. The CDR3 totals 13 residues. CDR3 DNA: TGTGCCAGCAACAAAGGGATAAGCGGCGAGCAGTACTTC. Protein sequence: CASNKGISGEQYF.

This clone appeared a few times. The chain combines TRBV7-8 with TRBJ2-5; 8 bases map to TRBD2. This CDR3 has 14 residues. The V and J ends lost 3 bases and 5 bases, in that order; junction bases with no gene match: 5. Germline-derived CDR1 and CDR2 are SGHVS and FQNEAQ. The CDR3 here is CASSFERGMETQYF. The CDR3 bases are TGTGCCAGCAGCTTCGAGCGGGGGATGGAGACCCAGTACTTC.

In this sample, this clone turned up once. This rearrangement joins TRBV6-2 or TRBV6-3 to TRBJ1-1; 9 bases are a match to TRBD1. The CDR3 is made up of 15 amino acids. CDR1 is MNHEY and CDR2 is SVGEGT in the germline V gene. J was trimmed by 3 bases and V by 4 bases; bases with no gene match: 6. CDR3 in amino acids: CASSSTGGRDTEAFF. CDR3 DNA: TGTGCCAGCAGTTCAACAGGGGGCAGGGACACTGAAGCTTTCTTT.

The CDR3 coding sequence is TGCGCCAGCAGCGGCGGACCGACACAAGAGACCCAGTACTTC. Translating it yields CASSGGPTQETQYF. The chain is built from TRBV5-1 and TRBJ2-5; D gene uncertain. Deletions cut 4 bases from V and 2 bases from J, with 12 bases between. Germline CDR1 and CDR2: SGHRS and YFSETQ. The length of the CDR3 is 14 residues.

V and J are TRBV6-5 and TRBJ1-4; D is possibly TRBD1 (5 bases). CDR3 size: 15 residues. Germline V gives CDR1 MNHEY, CDR2 SVGAGI. The V end was cut by 4 bases, the J end by 12 bases, with 21 bases between. The CDR3 here is CASSLRGSTESQLFF. As DNA, the CDR3 is TGTGCCAGCAGTTTACGGGGGAGCACAGAGTCGCAACTGTTTTTT.

This clone was counted only a few times. This rearrangement joins TRBV7-9 to TRBJ2-7; 11 positions agree with TRBD2. V shed 4 bases and J 2 bases; nucleotides not matched to a gene: 10. The length of the CDR3 is 17 residues. Germline CDR1 and CDR2: SEHNR and FQNEAQ (reference sequence). This CDR3 reads CASSSSVLAGGPYEQYV. In DNA, the CDR3 is TGTGCCAGCAGCTCATCCGTGCTAGCGGGGGGACCCTACGAGCAGTACGTC.

The chain employs TRBV7-2 and TRBJ2-5, with D uncertain. Germline CDR1 reads SGHTA; CDR2 reads FQGNSA. The V and J ends lost 3 bases and 2 bases respectively, with 16 bases between them. The CDR3 totals 16 residues. CDR3 sequence: CASSFRKEVLQETQYF. CDR3 nucleotide sequence: TGTGCCAGCAGCTTTCGCAAAGAGGTGTTACAAGAGACCCAGTACTTC.

This chain links TRBV7-3 with TRBJ2-6; 9 bases line up with TRBD1. The germline gives CDR1 SGHTA, CDR2 FQGTGA. The J segment lost 1 base and the V segment lost 8 bases, leaving 0 bases of the junction unmatched. The CDR3 has 14 amino acids. The CDR3 coding sequence is TGTGCCAGCGGGACAGGGTCTGGGGCCAACGTCCTGACTTTC. Translated, it gives CASGTGSGANVLTF.

This chain joins TRBV4-1 and TRBJ2-2; D ambiguous. Germline CDR1 and CDR2: MGHRA and YSYEKL. With 1 base removed from V and 4 bases from J, the gap between germline ends came to 10 bases. The CDR3 runs to 15 residues. CDR3 residues: CASSQGPSVTGELFF. CDR3 in DNA: TGCGCCAGCAGCCAAGGGCCGAGCGTCACCGGGGAGCTGTTTTTT.

Only one count was recorded for this clone. The chain is built from TRBV9 and TRBJ2-2, with TRBD2 matching over 8 bases. Trimming removed 7 bases from V and 4 bases from J; junction bases left unmatched: 6. The CDR3 totals 14 residues. Germline loops: CDR1 SGDLS, CDR2 YYNGEE. CDR3 DNA sequence: TGTGCCAGCCAGAGGAGCGGGGGCACCGGGGAGCTGTTTTTT. Encoded protein: CASQRSGGTGELFF.

This clone was seen just once. J is TRBJ1-1 and V is TRBV9; 7 bases match TRBD1. CDR1 SGDLS and CDR2 YYNGEE come from the germline V gene. The CDR3 is 15 amino acids. V lost 3 bases, J lost 1 base, and 6 bases stayed unmatched. The CDR3 DNA reads TGTGCCAGCAGCGGTGACAGGGTCGGGAACACTGAAGCTTTCTTT. It specifies CASSGDRVGNTEAFF. Based on the CDR3 plus reference TRBV9 and TRBJ1-1, the full variable domain is DSGVTQTPKHLITATGQRVTLRCSPRSGDLSVYWYQQSLDQGLQFLIQYYNGEERAKGNILERFSAQQFPDLHSELNLSSLELGDSALYFCASSGDRVGNTEAFFGQGTRLTVV.

The genes are TRBV4-2 and TRBJ2-2; TRBD2 aligns across 8 bases. The germline V gene has CDR1 LGHNA and CDR2 YNFKEQ. Unmatched junction bases numbered 2, after V lost 0 bases and J lost 5 bases. CDR3 length: 15 residues. DNA for the CDR3: TGTGCCAGCAGCCAAGATACGGGAGGGACCGGGGAGCTGTTTTTT. Its protein is CASSQDTGGTGELFF.

V is TRBV7-6 and J is TRBJ2-5; no reliable D call. Germline loops: CDR1 SGHVS, CDR2 FNYEAQ. The CDR3 runs to 15 residues. Between the trimmed V and J ends, which lost 2 bases and 1 base, there was a span of 11 bases. CDR3 in DNA: TGTGCCAGCAGCTTACGACAAGGAATCCAAGAGACCCAGTACTTC. This encodes CASSLRQGIQETQYF.

This clone was seen a handful of times. The V call is TRBV6-5, the J call TRBJ2-1, with 9 bases lining up with TRBD1. Losses at the gene ends were 2 bases for V and 7 bases for J; bases not matched to a gene: 3. CDR1 is MNHEY and CDR2 is SVGAGI in the germline V gene. The CDR3 has 14 residues. In DNA, the CDR3 is TGTGCCAGCAGTTACCGGACAGGGGCGAATGAGCAGTTCTTC. As protein: CASSYRTGANEQFF.

The J gene is TRBJ2-1, the V gene TRBV4-2; no definite D call. Trimming left V 4 bases short and J 7 bases short, with 11 bases between. CDR3 length equals 13 residues. The germline gives CDR1 LGHNA, CDR2 YNFKEQ. CDR3 DNA: TGTGCCAGCAGCCTCCTCGCTCCTAATGAGCAGTTCTTC. Residues: CASSLLAPNEQFF.

This chain joins TRBV7-9 and TRBJ2-2, with 8 bases matching TRBD2. V shed 2 bases, J shed 0 bases, and the junction held 2 bases outside the gene matches. Per the germline V gene, CDR1 is SEHNR and CDR2 is FQNEAQ (reference sequence). The CDR3 has 16 residues. CDR3 protein: CASSLSGGPNTGELFF. DNA of the CDR3: TGTGCCAGCAGCTTAAGCGGGGGCCCGAACACCGGGGAGCTGTTTTTT.

V and J are TRBV7-9 and TRBJ1-5, with TRBD1 as a possible D gene (6 bases). V lost 1 base, J lost 5 bases, and 15 bases lay in between. This CDR3 comprises 16 residues. CDR1 is SEHNR and CDR2 is FQNEAQ in the germline V gene (reference sequence). CDR3 loop: CASSLGAGEADQPQHF. The DNA of the CDR3 is TGTGCCAGCAGCTTAGGTGCAGGGGAGGCAGATCAGCCCCAGCATTTT.

Comment on this clone: The sample has other DNA sequences that encode this CDR3 too. J is TRBJ1-2 and V is TRBV2; the D gene is possibly TRBD1 (5 bases). Germline V gene lookup returns CDR1 SNHLY and CDR2 FYNNEI. The CDR3 extends over 12 amino acids. Trimming removed 1 base from V and 5 bases from J, with 5 bases in between. The CDR3 nucleotides are TGTGCCAGCAGTGAAGAGGGGTATGGCTACACCTTC. This gives the protein CASSEEGYGYTF.

This chain connects TRBV7-9 to TRBJ2-1; 15 nucleotides agree with TRBD2. CDR3 length equals 18 residues. V lost 4 bases to trimming and J lost 8 bases; unmatched junction nucleotides: 12. Per the germline V gene, CDR1 is SEHNR and CDR2 is FQNEAQ (reference sequence). CDR3 in amino acids: CASSSGIGLAGGPDEQFF. CDR3 bases: TGTGCCAGCAGCTCGGGAATTGGACTAGCGGGGGGGCCAGATGAGCAGTTCTTC.

Only a few counts were recorded for this clone. The V and J genes are TRBV20-1 and TRBJ2-1, with D tentatively TRBD1 (6 bases). This CDR3 has 11 amino acids. Germline assignment: CDR1 DFQATT and CDR2 SNEGSKA (reference sequence). Trimming cost V 0 bases and J 14 bases, with 11 bases left between them. CDR3 bases: TGCAGTGCTAGAGATTGGGACAAGGAGTTCTTC. Encoded protein: CSARDWDKEFF.

In this sample, this clone turned up once. The gene calls are TRBV6-5 and TRBJ1-2, with 10 bases matching TRBD1. Germline CDR1 reads MNHEY; CDR2 reads SVGAGI. The CDR3 has 15 amino acids. Trimming cost V 4 bases and J 6 bases; bases outside gene matches: 8. Here the CDR3 reads CASSSYGQGGNGYTF. CDR3 in DNA: TGTGCCAGCAGTTCCTACGGACAGGGGGGGAATGGCTACACCTTC.

The chain employs TRBV5-3 and TRBJ2-7; tentatively, D is TRBD1 (5 bases). TRBV5-3 is marked as an open reading frame, function uncertain. Deletions cut 8 bases from V and 3 bases from J, with 6 bases between. This CDR3 is 10 amino acids long. CDR3 sequence: CARTVYEQYV. CDR3 bases: TGTGCCAGGACAGTCTACGAGCAGTACGTC.

This chain uses TRBV10-2 with TRBJ1-1; 7 bases map to TRBD1. This CDR3 is built from 15 residues. The germline V gene encodes CDR1 WSHSY and CDR2 SAAADI. V was pared by 3 bases and J by 3 bases, with 7 bases of the junction left unmatched. The CDR3 DNA reads TGCGCCAGCAGTGACCCGAGAGGGGGCCACACTGAAGCTTTCTTT. It yields the protein CASSDPRGGHTEAFF.

CDR3 sequence reads: CASKGDQNLQETQYF. The CDR3 region has the DNA TGTGCCAGCAAAGGAGACCAGAACCTCCAAGAGACCCAGTACTTC. The chain combines TRBV2 with TRBJ2-5; D unclear. The CDR3 runs 15 residues. The V and J ends lost 7 bases and 1 base respectively, with 16 bases between them. CDR1 and CDR2 (germline): SNHLY, FYNNEI.

This chain joins TRBV4-1 and TRBJ1-2; D ambiguous. The ends were cut back, 1 base at V and 3 bases at J, with 21 bases in the middle. The CDR3 consists of 18 residues. Germline V lookup: CDR1 MGHRA, CDR2 YSYEKL. The CDR3 is CASSQAPTADANDYGYTF. DNA for the CDR3: TGCGCCAGCAGCCAAGCACCGACCGCGGACGCTAACGACTATGGCTACACCTTC.

The gene calls are TRBV3-1 (or the pseudogene TRBV3-2) and TRBJ2-1; D is perhaps TRBD1 or TRBD2 (6 bases each). Germline V lookup: CDR1 LGHDT, CDR2 YNNKEL (reference sequence). There are 17 residues in the CDR3. V was pared by 1 base and J by 0 bases, with 13 bases between. Written as DNA, the CDR3 is TGTGCCAGCAGCCAAGGGGGGCGGGGAAGCTCCTACAATGAGCAGTTCTTC. It translates to CASSQGGRGSSYNEQFF.

This clone was observed a single time. V gene TRBV19 combines with J gene TRBJ2-2, with D perhaps given as TRBD1 or TRBD2 (7 bases each). Germline CDR1 is LNHDA and CDR2 is SQIVND (reference sequence). The CDR3 length is 17 residues. V lost 5 bases, J lost 6 bases, and 22 bases lay in between. CDR3 in amino acids: CASSADYRGGGSGELFF. The CDR3, as DNA: TGTGCCAGTAGTGCGGACTACAGGGGAGGGGGATCCGGGGAGCTGTTTTTT.

The V call is TRBV14, the J call TRBJ1-6; possibly TRBD1 for D (6 bases). The V gene lost 4 bases and the J gene lost 8 bases, with 15 bases spanning the gap. From germline, CDR1 is SGHDN and CDR2 FVKESK. The CDR3 has 15 residues. CDR3 coding DNA: TGTGCCAGCAGCCGAACAGGGAAGGGAGATTCACCCCTCCACTTT. This sequence encodes CASSRTGKGDSPLHF.

The genes are TRBV5-6 and TRBJ2-2; no firm D call. CDR1 SGHDT and CDR2 YYEEEE come from the germline V gene. Trimming shortened V by 2 bases and J by 0 bases, and 14 bases separated the two germline ends. The CDR3 sequence is 17 residues long. The CDR3 sequence: CASSFGSQPTNTGELFF. For the CDR3, the DNA is TGTGCCAGCAGCTTTGGGTCACAACCCACGAACACCGGGGAGCTGTTTTTT.

The genes are TRBV7-6 and TRBJ2-2; the D is unclear. The V end lost 5 bases, the J end lost 1 base, and 8 bases lay between the germline ends. The germline V gene encodes CDR1 SGHVS and CDR2 FNYEAQ. The CDR3 extends over 14 amino acids. The CDR3 here is CASSAYMNTGELFF. CDR3 nucleotides: TGTGCCAGCAGCGCTTACATGAACACCGGGGAGCTGTTTTTT.

The genes are TRBV4-2 and TRBJ2-5, with 7 bases matching TRBD1. Germline CDR1 LGHNA, CDR2 YNFKEQ. Trimming removed 4 bases from V and 5 bases from J; junction bases left unmatched: 7. The CDR3 spans 14 residues. The CDR3 bases are TGTGCCAGCAGCCGAGACAGGGCTTGGGAGACCCAGTACTTC. Protein: CASSRDRAWETQYF.